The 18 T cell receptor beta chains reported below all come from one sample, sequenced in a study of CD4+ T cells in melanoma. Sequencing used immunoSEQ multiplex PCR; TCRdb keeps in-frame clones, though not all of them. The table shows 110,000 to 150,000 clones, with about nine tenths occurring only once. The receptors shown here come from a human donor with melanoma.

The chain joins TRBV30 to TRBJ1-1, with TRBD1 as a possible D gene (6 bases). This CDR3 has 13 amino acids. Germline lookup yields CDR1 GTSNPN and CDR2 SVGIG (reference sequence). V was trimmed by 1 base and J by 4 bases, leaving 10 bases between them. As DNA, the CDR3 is TGTGCCTGGAGTGATCAGGGGTCCACTGAAGCTTTCTTT. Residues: CAWSDQGSTEAFF. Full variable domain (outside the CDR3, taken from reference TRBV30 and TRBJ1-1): SQTIHQWPATLVQPVGSPLSLECTVEGTSNPNLYWYRQAAGRGLQLLFYSVGIGQISSEVPQNLSASRPQDRQFILSSKKLLLSDSGFYLCAWSDQGSTEAFFGQGTRLTVV.

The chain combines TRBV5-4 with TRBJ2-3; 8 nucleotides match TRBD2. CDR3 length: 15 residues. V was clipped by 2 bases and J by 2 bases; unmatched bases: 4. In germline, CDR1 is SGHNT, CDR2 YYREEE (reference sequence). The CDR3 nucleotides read TGTGCCAGCAGCTTCGGGGGGGAGACCACAGATACGCAGTATTTT. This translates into CASSFGGETTDTQYF.

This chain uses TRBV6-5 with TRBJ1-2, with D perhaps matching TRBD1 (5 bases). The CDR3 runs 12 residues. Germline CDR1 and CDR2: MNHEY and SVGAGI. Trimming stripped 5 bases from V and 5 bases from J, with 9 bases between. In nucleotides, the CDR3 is TGTGCCAGCAGTCTCGACAGTTATGGCTACACCTTC. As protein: CASSLDSYGYTF.

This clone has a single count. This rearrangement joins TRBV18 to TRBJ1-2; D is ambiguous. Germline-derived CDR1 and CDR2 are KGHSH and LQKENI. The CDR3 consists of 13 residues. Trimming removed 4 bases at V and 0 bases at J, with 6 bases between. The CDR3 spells CASSLRSNYGYTF. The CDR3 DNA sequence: TGTGCCAGCTCACTCAGATCTAACTATGGCTACACCTTC.

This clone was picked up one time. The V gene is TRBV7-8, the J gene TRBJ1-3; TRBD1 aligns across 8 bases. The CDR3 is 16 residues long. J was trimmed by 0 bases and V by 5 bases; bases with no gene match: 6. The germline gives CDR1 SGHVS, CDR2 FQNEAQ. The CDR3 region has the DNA TGTGCCAGCAGCATCACAGGGGGGGCCTCTGGAAACACCATATATTTT. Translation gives CASSITGGASGNTIYF.

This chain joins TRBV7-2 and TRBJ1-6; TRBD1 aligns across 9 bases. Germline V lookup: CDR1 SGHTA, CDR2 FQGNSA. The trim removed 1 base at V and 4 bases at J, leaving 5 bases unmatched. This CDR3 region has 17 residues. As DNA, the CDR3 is TGTGCCAGCAGCTTAGGGTTAGGACAGGGGTATAATTCACCCCTCCACTTT. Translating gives CASSLGLGQGYNSPLHF.

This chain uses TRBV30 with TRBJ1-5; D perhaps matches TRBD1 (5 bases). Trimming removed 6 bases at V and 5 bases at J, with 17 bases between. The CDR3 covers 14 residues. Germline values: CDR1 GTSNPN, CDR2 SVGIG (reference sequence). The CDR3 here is CACNEGSVDQPQHF. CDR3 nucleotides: TGTGCCTGTAACGAGGGGTCGGTCGATCAGCCCCAGCATTTT.

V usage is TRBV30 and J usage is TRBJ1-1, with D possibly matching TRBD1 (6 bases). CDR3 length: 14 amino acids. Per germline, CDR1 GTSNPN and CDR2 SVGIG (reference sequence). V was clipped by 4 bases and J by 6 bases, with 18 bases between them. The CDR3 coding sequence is TGTGCCTGGAAGCCCCGGGGGGGCGGGTCTGAAGCTTTCTTT. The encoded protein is CAWKPRGGGSEAFF.

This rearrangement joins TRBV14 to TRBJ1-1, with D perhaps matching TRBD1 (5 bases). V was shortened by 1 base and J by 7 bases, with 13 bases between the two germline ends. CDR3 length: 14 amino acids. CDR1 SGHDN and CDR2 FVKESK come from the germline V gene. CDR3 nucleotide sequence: TGTGCCAGCAGCCAAGTTGGGGGGTTGGGTGAAGCTTTCTTT. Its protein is CASSQVGGLGEAFF.

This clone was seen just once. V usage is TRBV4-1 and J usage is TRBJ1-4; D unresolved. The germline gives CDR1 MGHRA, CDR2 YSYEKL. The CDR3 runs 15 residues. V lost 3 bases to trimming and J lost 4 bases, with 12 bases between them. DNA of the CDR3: TGCGCCAGCAGCCACTCGATGCTGGGTAATGAAAAACTGTTTTTT. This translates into CASSHSMLGNEKLFF.

The CDR3: CASSYTGRTDTQYF. DNA for the CDR3: TGTGCCAGCAGTTATACGGGACGCACAGATACGCAGTATTTT. The chain couples TRBV2 to TRBJ2-3; D possibly matches TRBD1 or TRBD2 (5 bases each). Germline-derived CDR1 and CDR2 are SNHLY and FYNNEI. The CDR3 is 14 amino acids. The V end lost 5 bases, the J end lost 1 base, and 10 bases lay between the germline ends. Full variable domain (outside the CDR3, taken from reference TRBV2 and TRBJ2-3): EPEVTQTPSHQVTQMGQEVILRCVPISNHLYFYWYRQILGQKVEFLVSFYNNEISEKSEIFDDQFSVERPDGSNFTLKIRSTKLEDSAMYFCASSYTGRTDTQYFGPGTRLTVL.

CDR3 region: CASTRASGGSRFGELFF. CDR3 sequence (DNA): TGTGCCAGCACACGGGCTAGCGGGGGAAGTCGGTTCGGGGAGCTGTTTTTT. The V and J genes are TRBV27 and TRBJ2-2, with 10 positions matching TRBD2. In germline, CDR1 is MNHEY, CDR2 SMNVEV (reference sequence). V dropped 7 bases and J dropped 7; count of bases not matched to a gene: 15. The CDR3 sequence is 17 residues long.

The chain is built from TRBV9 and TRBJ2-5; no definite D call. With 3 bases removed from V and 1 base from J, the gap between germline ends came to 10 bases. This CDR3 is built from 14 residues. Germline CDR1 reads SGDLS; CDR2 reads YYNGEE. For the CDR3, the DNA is TGTGCCAGCAGCGCCTCCATCACCCAAGAGACCCAGTACTTC. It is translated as CASSASITQETQYF.

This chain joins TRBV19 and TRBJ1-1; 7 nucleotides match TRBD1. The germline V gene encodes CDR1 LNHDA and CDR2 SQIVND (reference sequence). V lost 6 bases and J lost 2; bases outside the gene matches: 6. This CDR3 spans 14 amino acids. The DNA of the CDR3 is TGTGCCAGTAGCGAGGGGGCCCTAAACACTGAAGCTTTCTTT. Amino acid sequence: CASSEGALNTEAFF.

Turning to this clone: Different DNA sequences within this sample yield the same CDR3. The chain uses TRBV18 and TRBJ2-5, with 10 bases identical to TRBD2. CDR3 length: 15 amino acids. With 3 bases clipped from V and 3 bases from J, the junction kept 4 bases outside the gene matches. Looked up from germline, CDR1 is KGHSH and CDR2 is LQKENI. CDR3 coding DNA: TGTGCCAGCTCACCGCGGACTAGCGGAGAAGAGACCCAGTACTTC. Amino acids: CASSPRTSGEETQYF.

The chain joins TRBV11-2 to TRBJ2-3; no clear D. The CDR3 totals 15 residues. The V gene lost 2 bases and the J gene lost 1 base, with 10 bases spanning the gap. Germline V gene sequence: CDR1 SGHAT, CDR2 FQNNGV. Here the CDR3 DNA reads TGTGCCAGCAGCTTAAATTCATGGGGCACAGATACGCAGTATTTT. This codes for CASSLNSWGTDTQYF.

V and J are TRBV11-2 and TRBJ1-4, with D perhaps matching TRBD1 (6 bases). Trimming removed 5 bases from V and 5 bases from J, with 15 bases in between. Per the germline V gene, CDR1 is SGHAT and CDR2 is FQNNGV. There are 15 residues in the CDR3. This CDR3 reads CASSPLQGINEKLFF. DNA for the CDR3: TGTGCCAGCAGCCCACTCCAGGGGATAAATGAAAAACTGTTTTTT.

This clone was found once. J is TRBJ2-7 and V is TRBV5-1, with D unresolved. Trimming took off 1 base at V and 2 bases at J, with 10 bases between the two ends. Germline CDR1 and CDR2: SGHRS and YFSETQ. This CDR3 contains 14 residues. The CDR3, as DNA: TGCGCCAGCAGCTTGTCCGCGGAGACCTACGAGCAGTACTTC. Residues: CASSLSAETYEQYF.